The present T cell receptor (beta chain) was sequenced within a study of T cells in Graves' hyperthyroidism and ophthalmopathy. The length of the CDR3 is 21 residues. From germline, CDR1 is LNHNV and CDR2 YYDKDF (reference sequence). V shed 10 bases, J shed 3 bases, and the junction held 28 bases outside the gene matches. Using RNA transcripts as the source, TCR beta CDR3 regions were amplified. First-round RT-PCR with HTBI primers amplified the TCR CDR3 region. Using its own MiXCR run on the multiplex PCR reads, TCRdb lists one record per CDR3 protein. The repertoire holds about 700,000 distinct CDR3 sequences, with about 45% as singletons. Comment on this clonotype: Its cognate antigen is unknown.

Broader study findings: Classification by a 13 V-J model distinguished ophthalmopathy from stable hyperthyroidism. Most thyroid clonotypes that were expanded above 0.001 also turned up in blood. The model identified upcoming ophthalmopathy a median 6.5 months ahead of onset.

The origin of this receptor is an adult man with Graves' disease, either hyperthyroidism or ophthalmopathy (not recorded which). Sequences were obtained from peripheral blood or thyroid tissue (not recorded which). This chain links TRBV15 with TRBJ1-5, with TRBD1 matching over 9 bases. The CDR3 is CASSGELRTGVGLLDNQPQHF. Written as DNA, the CDR3 is TGTGCCAGCAGTGGAGAACTAAGGACAGGGGTCGGGCTCTTAGACAATCAGCCCCAGCATTTT.